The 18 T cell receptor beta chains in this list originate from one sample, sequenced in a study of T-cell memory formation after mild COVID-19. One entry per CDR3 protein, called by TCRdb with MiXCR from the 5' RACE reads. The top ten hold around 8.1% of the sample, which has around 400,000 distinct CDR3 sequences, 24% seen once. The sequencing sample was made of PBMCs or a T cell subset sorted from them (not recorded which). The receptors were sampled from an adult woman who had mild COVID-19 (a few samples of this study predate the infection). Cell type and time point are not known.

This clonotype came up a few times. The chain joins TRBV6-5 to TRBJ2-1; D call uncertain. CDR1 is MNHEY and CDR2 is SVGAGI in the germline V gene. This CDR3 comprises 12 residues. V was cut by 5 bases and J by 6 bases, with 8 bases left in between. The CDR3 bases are TGTGCCAGCAGTCCCGAAGGCAATGAGCAGTTCTTC. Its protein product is CASSPEGNEQFF.

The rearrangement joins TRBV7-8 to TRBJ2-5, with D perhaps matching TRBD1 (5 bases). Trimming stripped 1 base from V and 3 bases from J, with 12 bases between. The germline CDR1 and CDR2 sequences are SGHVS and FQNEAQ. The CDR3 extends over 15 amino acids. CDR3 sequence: CASSLGLTVEETQYF. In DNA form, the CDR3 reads TGTGCCAGCAGCTTAGGGTTGACAGTTGAAGAGACCCAGTACTTC.

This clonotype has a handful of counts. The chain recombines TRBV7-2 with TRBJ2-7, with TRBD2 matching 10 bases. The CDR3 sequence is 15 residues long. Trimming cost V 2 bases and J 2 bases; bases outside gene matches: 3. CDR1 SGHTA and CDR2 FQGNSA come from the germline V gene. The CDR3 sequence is CASSLTSGVPYEQYF. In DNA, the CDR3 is TGTGCCAGCAGCTTAACTAGCGGGGTACCCTACGAGCAGTACTTC.

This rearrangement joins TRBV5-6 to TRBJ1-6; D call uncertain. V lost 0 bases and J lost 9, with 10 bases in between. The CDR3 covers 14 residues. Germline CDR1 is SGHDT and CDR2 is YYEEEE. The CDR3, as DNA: TGTGCCAGCAGCTTGGCAGGCGGTAGTTCACCCCTCCACTTT. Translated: CASSLAGGSSPLHF.

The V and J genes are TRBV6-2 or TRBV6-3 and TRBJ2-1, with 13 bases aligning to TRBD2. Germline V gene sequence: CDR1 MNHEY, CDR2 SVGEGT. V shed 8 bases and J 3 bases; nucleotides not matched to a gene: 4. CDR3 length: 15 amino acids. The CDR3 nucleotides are TGTGCCAGCGGGGGGACTAGCGGGAACTACAATGAGCAGTTCTTC. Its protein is CASGGTSGNYNEQFF.

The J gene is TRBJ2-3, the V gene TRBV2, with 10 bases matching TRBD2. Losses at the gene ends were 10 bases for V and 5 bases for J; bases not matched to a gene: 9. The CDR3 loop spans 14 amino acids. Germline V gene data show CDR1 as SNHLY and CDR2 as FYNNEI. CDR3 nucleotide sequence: TGTGCCAAAGAAATAGCGGGGGGTGTAGATACGCAGTATTTT. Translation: CAKEIAGGVDTQYF.

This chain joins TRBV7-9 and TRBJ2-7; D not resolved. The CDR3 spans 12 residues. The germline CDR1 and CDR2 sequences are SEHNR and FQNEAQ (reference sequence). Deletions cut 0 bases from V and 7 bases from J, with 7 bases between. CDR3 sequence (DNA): TGTGCCAGCAGCTTAGCACAGATGGAGCAGTACTTC. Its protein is CASSLAQMEQYF.

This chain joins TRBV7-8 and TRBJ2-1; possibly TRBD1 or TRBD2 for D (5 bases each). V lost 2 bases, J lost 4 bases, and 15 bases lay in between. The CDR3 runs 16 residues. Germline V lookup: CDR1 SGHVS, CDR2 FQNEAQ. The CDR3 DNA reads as TGTGCCAGCAGCTTATTAGGTGGGACGACATACAATGAGCAGTTCTTC. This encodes CASSLLGGTTYNEQFF.

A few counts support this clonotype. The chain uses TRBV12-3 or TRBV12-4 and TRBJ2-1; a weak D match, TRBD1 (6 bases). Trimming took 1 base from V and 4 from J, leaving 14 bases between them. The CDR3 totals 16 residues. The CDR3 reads CASSLGQEPNYNEQFF. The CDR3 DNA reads TGTGCCAGCAGTTTAGGACAGGAGCCTAATTACAATGAGCAGTTCTTC.

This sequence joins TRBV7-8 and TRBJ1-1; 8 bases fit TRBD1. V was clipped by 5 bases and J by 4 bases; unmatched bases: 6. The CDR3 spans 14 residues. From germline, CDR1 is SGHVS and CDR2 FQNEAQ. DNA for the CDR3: TGTGCCAGCAGCCTCCCAGGGGGCGTCACTGAAGCTTTCTTT. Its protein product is CASSLPGGVTEAFF.

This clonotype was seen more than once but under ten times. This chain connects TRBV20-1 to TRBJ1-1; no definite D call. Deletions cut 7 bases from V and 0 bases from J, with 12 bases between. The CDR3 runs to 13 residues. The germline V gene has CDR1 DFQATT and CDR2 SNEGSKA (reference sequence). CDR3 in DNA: TGCAGTGGGCCCGGGCTCCTGAACACTGAAGCTTTCTTT. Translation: CSGPGLLNTEAFF.

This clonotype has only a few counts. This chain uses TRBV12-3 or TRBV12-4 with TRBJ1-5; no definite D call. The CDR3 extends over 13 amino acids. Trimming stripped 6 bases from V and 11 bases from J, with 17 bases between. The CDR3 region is CASSSPSGEAQHF. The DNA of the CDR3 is TGTGCCAGCAGCTCACCGAGTGGGGAAGCCCAGCATTTT.

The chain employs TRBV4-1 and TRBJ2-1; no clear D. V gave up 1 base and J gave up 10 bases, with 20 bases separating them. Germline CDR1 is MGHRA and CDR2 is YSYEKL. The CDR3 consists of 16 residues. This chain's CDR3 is CASSQVELAGPREQFF. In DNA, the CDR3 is TGCGCCAGCAGCCAAGTAGAGTTGGCAGGACCCAGGGAGCAGTTCTTC.

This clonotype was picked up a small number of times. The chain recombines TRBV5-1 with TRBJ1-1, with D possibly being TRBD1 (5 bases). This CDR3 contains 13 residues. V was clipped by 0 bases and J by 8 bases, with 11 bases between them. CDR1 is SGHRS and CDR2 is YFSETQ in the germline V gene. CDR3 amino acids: CASSLAAGLEAFF. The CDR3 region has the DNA TGCGCCAGCAGCTTGGCCGCAGGGCTCGAAGCTTTCTTT.

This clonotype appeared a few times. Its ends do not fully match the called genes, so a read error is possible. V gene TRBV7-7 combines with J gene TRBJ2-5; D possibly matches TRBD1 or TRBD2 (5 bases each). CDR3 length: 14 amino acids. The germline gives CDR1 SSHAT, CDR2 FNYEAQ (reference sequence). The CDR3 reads CASSPGGITGPQYF. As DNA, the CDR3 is TGTGCTAGCAGCCCCGGTGGGATAACGGGACCCCAGTACTTC.

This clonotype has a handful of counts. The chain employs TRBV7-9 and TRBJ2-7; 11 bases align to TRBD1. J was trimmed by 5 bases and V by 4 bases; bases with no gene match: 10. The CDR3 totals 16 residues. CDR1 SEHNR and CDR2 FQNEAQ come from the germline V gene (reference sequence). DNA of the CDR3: TGTGCCAGCAGCTCAACCCGGGACAGGGGGATCCACGAGCAGTACTTC. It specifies CASSSTRDRGIHEQYF. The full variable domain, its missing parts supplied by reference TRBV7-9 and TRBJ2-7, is DTGVSQNPRHKITKRGQNVTFRCDPISEHNRLYWYRQTLGQGPEFLTYFQNEAQLEKSRLLSDRFSAERPKGSFSTLEIQRTEQGDSAMYLCASSSTRDRGIHEQYFGPGTRLTVT.

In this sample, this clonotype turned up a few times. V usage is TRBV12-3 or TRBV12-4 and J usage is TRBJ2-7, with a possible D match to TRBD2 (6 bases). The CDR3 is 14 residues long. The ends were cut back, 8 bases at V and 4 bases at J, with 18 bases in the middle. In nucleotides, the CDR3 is TGTGCCAGCTCCCTAGGCGGGGACTTTTACGAGCAGTACTTC. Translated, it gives CASSLGGDFYEQYF.

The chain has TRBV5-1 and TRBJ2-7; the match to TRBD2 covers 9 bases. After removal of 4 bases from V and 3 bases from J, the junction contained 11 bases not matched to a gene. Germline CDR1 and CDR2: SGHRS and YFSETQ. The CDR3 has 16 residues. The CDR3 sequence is CASSGGSLAGIYEQYF. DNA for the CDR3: TGCGCCAGCAGCGGCGGTAGCCTAGCGGGGATCTACGAGCAGTACTTC.